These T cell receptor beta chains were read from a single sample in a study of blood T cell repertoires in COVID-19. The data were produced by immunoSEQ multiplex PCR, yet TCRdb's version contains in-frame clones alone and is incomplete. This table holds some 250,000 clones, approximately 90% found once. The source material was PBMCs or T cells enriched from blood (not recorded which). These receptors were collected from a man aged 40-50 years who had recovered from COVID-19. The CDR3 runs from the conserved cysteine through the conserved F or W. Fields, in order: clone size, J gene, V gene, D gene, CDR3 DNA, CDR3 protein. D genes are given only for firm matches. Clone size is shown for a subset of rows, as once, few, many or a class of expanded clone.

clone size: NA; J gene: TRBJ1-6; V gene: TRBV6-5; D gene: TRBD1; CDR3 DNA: TGTGCCAGCAGTCCCCCGACAGGGGTTAATTCACCCCTCCACTTT; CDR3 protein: CASSPPTGVNSPLHF
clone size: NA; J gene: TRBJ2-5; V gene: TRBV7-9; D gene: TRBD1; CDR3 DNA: TGTGCCAGCAGCGTGCCGGGACAGGGAGTCGGAGAGACCCAGTACTTC; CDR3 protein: CASSVPGQGVGETQYF
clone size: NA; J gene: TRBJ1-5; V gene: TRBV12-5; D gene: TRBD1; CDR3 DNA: TGTGCTAGTGGTTTGGAACAGGGGTCTTATTATAGCAATCAGCCCCAGCATTTT; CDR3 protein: CASGLEQGSYYSNQPQHF
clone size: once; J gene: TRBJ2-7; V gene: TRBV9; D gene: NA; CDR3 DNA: TGTGCCAGCAGCGTAGGCCCGCCGGGATCGAGCTCCTACGAGCAGTACTTC; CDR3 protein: CASSVGPPGSSSYEQYF
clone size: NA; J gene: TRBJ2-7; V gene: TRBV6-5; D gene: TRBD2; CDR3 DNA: TGTGCCAGCAGTCTAGCGGGGGGTGAGTACGAGCAGTACTTC; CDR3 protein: CASSLAGGEYEQYF
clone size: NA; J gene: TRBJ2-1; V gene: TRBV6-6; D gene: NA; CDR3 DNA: TGTGCCAGCAGTTACTCGCCACTAGAGCAGTTCTTC; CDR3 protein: CASSYSPLEQFF
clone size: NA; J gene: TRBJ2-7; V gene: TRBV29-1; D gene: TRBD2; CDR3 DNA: TGCAGCGGAGTTGGGACTAGCGGGAGGAGGGAGCAGTACTTC; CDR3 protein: CSGVGTSGRREQYF
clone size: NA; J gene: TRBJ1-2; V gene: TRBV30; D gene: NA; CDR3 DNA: TGTGCCTGGAGTACGGACAGCCGCCTCTATGGCTACACCTTC; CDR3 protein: CAWSTDSRLYGYTF
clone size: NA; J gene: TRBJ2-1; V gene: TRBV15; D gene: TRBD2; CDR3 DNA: TGTGCCACCAGCAGATCCGGGGTAGCGGGGGTTAATGAGCAGTTCTTC; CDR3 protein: CATSRSGVAGVNEQFF
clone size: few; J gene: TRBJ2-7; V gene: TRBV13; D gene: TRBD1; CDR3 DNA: TGTGCCAGCAGCTTAAGGGACAGGGAAATCTACGAGCAGTACTTC; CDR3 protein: CASSLRDREIYEQYF
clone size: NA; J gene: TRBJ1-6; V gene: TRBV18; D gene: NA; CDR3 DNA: TGTGCCAGCTCACCGCTCGGAGGGGATCGGGGGGTTTCACCCCTCCACTTT; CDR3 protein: CASSPLGGDRGVSPLHF
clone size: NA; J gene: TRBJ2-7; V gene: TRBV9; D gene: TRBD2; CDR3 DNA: TGTGCCAGCAGCCCGGGGGGGGACGTCGCGTACTTC; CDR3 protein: CASSPGGDVAYF
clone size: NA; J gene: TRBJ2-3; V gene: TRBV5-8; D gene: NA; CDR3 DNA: TGTGCCAGCAGCCTCACAGATACGCAGTATTTT; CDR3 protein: CASSLTDTQYF
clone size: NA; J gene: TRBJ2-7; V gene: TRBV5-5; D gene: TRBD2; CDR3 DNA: TGTGCCAGCAGCTTTAGCGGGGGTCTGGGCGAGCAGTACTTC; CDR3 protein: CASSFSGGLGEQYF
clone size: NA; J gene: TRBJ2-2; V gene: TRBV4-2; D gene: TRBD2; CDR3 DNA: TGTGCCAGCAGCACGAGACTAGCGGGAGACTCTAACGGGGAGCTGTTTTTT; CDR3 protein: CASSTRLAGDSNGELFF
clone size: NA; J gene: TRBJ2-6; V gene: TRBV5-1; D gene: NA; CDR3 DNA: TGCGCCAGCAGCTTGGAGGGTGCTGGGGGGGCTTCTGGGGCCAACGTCCTGACTTTC; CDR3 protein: CASSLEGAGGASGANVLTF
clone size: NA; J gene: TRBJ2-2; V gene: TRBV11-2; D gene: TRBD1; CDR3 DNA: TGTGCCAGCAGCTTAGCGGGGACAGGGACCGGGGAGCTGTTTTTT; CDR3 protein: CASSLAGTGTGELFF
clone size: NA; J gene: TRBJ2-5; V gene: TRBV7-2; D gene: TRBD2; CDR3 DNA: TGTGCCAGCAGCTTGGGCCTAGCGGGAGGGCAGGAGACCCAGTACTTC; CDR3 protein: CASSLGLAGGQETQYF
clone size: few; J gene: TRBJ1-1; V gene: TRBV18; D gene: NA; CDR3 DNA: TGTGCCAGCTCACCGAACAGAAACACTGAAGCTTTCTTT; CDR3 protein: CASSPNRNTEAFF
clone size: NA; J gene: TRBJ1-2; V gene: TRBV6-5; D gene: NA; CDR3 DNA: TGTGCCAGCAGAGGAAACGAGGGTAACTATGGCTACACCTTC; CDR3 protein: CASRGNEGNYGYTF
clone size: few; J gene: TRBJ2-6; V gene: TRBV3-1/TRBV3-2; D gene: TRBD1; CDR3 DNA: TGTGCCAGCAGCCAAAGAGGACAGGGGGCATACGGGGCCAACGTCCTGACTTTC; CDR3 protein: CASSQRGQGAYGANVLTF
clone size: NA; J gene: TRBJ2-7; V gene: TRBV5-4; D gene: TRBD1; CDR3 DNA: TGTGCCAGCAGCTTTGGGACAGGGGTCTACGAGCAGTACTTC; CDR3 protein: CASSFGTGVYEQYF
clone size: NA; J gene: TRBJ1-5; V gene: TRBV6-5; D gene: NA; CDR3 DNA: TGTGCCAGCAGTTACGAGTCTCAGGGGCCCCAGCATTTT; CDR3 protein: CASSYESQGPQHF
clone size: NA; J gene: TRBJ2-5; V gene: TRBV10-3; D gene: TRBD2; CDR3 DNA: TGTGCCATCTCCGAACTAGCGGTCACGCAGGAGACCCAGTACTTC; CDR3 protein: CAISELAVTQETQYF
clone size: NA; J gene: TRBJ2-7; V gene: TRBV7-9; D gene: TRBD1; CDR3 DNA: TGTGCCAGCAGCCCCGGGACAGGAACCTACGAGCAGTACTTC; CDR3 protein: CASSPGTGTYEQYF
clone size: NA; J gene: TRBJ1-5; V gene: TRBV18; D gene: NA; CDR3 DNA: TGTGCCAGCTCACAAACAGGATTCCCCGATCAGCCCCAGCATTTT; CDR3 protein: CASSQTGFPDQPQHF
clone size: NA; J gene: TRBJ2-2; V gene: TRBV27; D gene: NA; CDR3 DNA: TGTGCCAGCGAGATGAGGGGGGGACCCGGGGAGCTGTTTTTT; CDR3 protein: CASEMRGGPGELFF
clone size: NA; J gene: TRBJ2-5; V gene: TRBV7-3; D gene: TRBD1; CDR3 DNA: TGTGCCAGCAGCTACCAGGGGGCCAGCCAAGAGACCCAGTACTTC; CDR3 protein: CASSYQGASQETQYF
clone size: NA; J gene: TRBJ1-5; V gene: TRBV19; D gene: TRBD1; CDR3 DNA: TGTGCCAGTAGTATAGATACGGGACAGGGGGACAATCAGCCCCAGCATTTT; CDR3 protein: CASSIDTGQGDNQPQHF
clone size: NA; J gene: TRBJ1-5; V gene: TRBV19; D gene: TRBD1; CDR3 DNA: TGTGCCAGTAAGAAGGAACAGGGGGCAAAGAGCAATCAGCCCCAGCATTTT; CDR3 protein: CASKKEQGAKSNQPQHF
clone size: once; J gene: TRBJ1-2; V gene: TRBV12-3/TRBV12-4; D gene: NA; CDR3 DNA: TGTGCCAGCACTCCAGGAAGAAACTATGGCTACACCTTC; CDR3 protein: CASTPGRNYGYTF
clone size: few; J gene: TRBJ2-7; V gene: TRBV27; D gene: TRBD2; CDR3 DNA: TGTGCCAGCAGTTTATCGTGGACTAGCGTTACCTACGAGCAGTACTTC; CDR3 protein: CASSLSWTSVTYEQYF
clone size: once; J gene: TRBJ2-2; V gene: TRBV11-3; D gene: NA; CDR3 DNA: TGTGCCAGCAGCTTAGATTCAGGGGCGGTGACCGGGGAGCTGTTTTTT; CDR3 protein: CASSLDSGAVTGELFF
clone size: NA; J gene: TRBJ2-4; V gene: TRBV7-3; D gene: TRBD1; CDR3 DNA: TGTGCCAGCAGCCAGGGACAGGGGAGTCAAAACATTCAGTACTTC; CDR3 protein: CASSQGQGSQNIQYF
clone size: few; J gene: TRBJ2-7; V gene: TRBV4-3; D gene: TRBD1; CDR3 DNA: TGCGCCAGCAGCCAAAAAAGCCGCCTTGGACAGGCGGTGACAGTATACGAGCAGTACTTC; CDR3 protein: CASSQKSRLGQAVTVYEQYF
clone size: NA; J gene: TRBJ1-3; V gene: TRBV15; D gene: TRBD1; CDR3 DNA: TGTGCCACCAGCAGGGGACAGTACTCTGGAAACACCATATATTTT; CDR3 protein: CATSRGQYSGNTIYF
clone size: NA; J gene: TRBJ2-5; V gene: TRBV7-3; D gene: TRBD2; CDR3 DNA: TGTGCCAGCAGCCCGAATCTAGCGGGGGCCAGCCAAGAGACCCAGTACTTC; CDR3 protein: CASSPNLAGASQETQYF
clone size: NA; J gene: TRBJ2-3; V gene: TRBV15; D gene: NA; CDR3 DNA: TGTGCCACCAGCAGAGCCAGGCTCTTAAGAGCGGAAGATACGCAGTATTTT; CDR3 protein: CATSRARLLRAEDTQYF
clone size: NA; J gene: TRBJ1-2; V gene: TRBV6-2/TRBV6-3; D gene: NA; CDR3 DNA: TGTGCCAGCAGTCGACTTAGCCATGGCTACACCTTC; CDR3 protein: CASSRLSHGYTF
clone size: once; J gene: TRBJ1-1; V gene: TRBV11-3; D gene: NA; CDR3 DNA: TGTGCCAGCAGCTTACCCCTCTTTAGTCTAGGCGGAAACACTGAAGCTTTCTTT; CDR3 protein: CASSLPLFSLGGNTEAFF
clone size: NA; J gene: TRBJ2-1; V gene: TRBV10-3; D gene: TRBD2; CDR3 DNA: TGTGCCATCAGTGAGCAGGGGACTAGCGGGAGTTGGAGCAATGAGCAGTTCTTC; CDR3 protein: CAISEQGTSGSWSNEQFF
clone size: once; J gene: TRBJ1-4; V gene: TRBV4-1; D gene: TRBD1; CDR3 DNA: TGCGCCAGCAGCCACCCACAGGGGGGGTTGTTTGAAAAACTGTTTTTT; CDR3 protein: CASSHPQGGLFEKLFF
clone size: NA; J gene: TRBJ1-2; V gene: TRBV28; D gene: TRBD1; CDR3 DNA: TGTGCCAGCAGTTTAACTTCGACAGGGCTGGTAACTGGAACTCACTATGGCTACACCTTC; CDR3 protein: CASSLTSTGLVTGTHYGYTF
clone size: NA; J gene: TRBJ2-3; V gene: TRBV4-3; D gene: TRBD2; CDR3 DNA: TGCGCCAGCAGCCAAGGGACTAGCGGGGATGCCACAGATACGCAGTATTTT; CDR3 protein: CASSQGTSGDATDTQYF
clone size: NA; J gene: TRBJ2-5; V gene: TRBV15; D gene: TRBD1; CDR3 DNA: TGTGCCACCAGCGGGGGACAGGGTAGGGAGACCCAGTACTTC; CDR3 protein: CATSGGQGRETQYF
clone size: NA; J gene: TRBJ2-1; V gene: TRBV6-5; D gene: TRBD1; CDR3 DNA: TGTGCCAGCAGCGGACAGGGAGGCTCCAATGAGCAGTTCTTC; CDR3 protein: CASSGQGGSNEQFF
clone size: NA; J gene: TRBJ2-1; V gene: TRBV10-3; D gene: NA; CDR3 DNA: TGTGCCATCCGTGGCACCGGCTCCTACAATGAGCAGTTCTTC; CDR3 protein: CAIRGTGSYNEQFF
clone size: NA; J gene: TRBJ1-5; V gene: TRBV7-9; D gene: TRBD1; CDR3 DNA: TGTGCCAGCAGTCCAGGGGGTCCCGGCTCTCAGCCCCAGCATTTT; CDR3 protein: CASSPGGPGSQPQHF
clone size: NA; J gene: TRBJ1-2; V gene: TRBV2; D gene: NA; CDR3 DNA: TGTGCCAGCAGTGCAGGGACTTGGGGATATGGCTACACCTTC; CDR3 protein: CASSAGTWGYGYTF
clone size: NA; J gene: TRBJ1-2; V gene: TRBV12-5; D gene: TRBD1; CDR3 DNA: TGTGCTAGTGGTTTGGTACGAGGGGACAGCCAGAATTTTCCCTATGGCTACACCTTC; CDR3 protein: CASGLVRGDSQNFPYGYTF
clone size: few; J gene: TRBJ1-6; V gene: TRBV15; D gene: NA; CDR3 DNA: TGTGCCACCAGCAGAGAACCTGGGGCAAGTCGGAATTCACCCCTCCACTTT; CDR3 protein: CATSREPGASRNSPLHF
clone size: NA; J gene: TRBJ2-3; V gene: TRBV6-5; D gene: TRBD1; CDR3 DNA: TGTGCCAGCAGTTCGCCCCGGGACAGGCTCACAGATACGCAGTATTTT; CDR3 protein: CASSSPRDRLTDTQYF
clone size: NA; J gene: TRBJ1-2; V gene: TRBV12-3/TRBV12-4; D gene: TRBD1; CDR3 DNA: TGTGCCAGCAGACAAACAGGGGGCTATGGCTACACCTTC; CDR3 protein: CASRQTGGYGYTF
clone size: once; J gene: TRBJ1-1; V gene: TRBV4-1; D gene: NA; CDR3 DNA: TGCGCCAGCAGCCAACTTCAAGAGGTCGGCACTGAAGCTTTCTTT; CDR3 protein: CASSQLQEVGTEAFF
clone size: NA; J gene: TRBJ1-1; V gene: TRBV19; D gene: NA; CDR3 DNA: TGTGCCAGTAGTATAGGGCGGGGTATCGACACTGAAGCTTTCTTT; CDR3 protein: CASSIGRGIDTEAFF
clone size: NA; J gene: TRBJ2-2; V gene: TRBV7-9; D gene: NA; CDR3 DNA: TGTGCCAGCAGCTTGGTTGGCGGCCCGAACACCGGGGAGCTGTTTTTT; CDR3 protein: CASSLVGGPNTGELFF
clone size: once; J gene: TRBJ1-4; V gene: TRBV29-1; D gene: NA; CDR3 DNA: TGCAGCGTTGACGGGGCAACTAATGAAAAACTGTTTTTT; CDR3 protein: CSVDGATNEKLFF
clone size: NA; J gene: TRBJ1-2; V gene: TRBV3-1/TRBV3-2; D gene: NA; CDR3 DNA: TGTGCCAGCAGCCAGGGGCGTTGGCCCTACTATGGCTACACCTTC; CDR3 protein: CASSQGRWPYYGYTF
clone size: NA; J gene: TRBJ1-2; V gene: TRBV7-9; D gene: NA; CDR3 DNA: TGTGCCAGCAGCTATCCGGACAGCTATGGCTACACCTTC; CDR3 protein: CASSYPDSYGYTF
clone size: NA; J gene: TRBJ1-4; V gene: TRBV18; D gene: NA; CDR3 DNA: TGTGCCAGCTCACCGGCAGGGGCGTCAACTAATGAAAAACTGTTTTTT; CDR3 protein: CASSPAGASTNEKLFF